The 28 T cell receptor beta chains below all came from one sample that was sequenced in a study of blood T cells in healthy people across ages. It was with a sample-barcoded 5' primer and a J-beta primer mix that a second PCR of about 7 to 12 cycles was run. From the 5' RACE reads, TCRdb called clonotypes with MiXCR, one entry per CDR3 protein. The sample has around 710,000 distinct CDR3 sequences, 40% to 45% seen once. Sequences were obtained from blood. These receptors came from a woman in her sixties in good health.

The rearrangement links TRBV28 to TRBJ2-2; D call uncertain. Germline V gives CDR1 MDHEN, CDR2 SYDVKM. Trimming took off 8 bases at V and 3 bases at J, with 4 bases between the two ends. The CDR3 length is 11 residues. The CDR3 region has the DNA TGTGCCAGCTGGGACACCGGGGAGCTGTTTTTT. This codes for CASWDTGELFF.

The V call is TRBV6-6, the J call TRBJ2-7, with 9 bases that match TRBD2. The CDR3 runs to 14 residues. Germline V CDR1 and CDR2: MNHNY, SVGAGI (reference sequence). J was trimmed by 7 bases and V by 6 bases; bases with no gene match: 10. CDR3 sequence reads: CASSLGLAMDEQYF. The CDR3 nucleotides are TGTGCCAGCAGCCTGGGACTAGCCATGGATGAGCAGTACTTC.

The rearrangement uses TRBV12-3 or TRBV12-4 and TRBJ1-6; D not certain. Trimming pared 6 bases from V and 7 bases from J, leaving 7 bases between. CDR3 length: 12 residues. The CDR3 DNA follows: TGTGCCAGCAGCGCGGTCAATTCACCCCTCCACTTT. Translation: CASSAVNSPLHF.

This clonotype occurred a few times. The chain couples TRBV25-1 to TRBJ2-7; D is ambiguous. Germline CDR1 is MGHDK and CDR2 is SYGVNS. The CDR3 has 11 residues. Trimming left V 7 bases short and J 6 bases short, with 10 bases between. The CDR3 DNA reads TGTGCCAGCACCAAGGGTGGCGAGCAGTACTTC. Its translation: CASTKGGEQYF.

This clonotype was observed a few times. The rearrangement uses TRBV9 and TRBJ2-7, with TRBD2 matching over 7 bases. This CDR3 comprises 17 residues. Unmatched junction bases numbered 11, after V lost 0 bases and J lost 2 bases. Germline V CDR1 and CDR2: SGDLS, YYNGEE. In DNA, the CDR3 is TGTGCCAGCAGCGTAGAGGGGACGGAGACTAGCCCCTACGAGCAGTACTTC. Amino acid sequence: CASSVEGTETSPYEQYF. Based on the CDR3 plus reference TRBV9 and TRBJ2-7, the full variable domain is DSGVTQTPKHLITATGQRVTLRCSPRSGDLSVYWYQQSLDQGLQFLIQYYNGEERAKGNILERFSAQQFPDLHSELNLSSLELGDSALYFCASSVEGTETSPYEQYFGPGTRLTVT.

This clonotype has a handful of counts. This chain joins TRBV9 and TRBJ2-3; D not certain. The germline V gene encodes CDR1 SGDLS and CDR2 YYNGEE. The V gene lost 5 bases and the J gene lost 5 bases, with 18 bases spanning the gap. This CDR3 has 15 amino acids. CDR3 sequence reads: CASSSPQTLKDTQYF. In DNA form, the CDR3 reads TGTGCCAGCAGTTCCCCCCAGACGTTGAAAGATACGCAGTATTTT.

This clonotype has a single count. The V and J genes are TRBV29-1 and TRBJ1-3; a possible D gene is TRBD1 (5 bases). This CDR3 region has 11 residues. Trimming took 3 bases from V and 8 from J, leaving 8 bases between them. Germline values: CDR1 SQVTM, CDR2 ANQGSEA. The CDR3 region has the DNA TGCAGCGTTGAGGTGGGGGACACCATATATTTT. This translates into CSVEVGDTIYF.

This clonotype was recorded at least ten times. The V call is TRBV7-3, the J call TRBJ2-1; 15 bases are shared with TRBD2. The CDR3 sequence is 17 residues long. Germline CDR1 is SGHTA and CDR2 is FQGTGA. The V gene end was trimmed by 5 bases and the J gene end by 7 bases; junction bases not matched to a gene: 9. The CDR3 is CASSPLGLAGGRNEQFF. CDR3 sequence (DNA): TGTGCCAGCAGCCCTTTGGGACTAGCGGGGGGACGGAATGAGCAGTTCTTC.

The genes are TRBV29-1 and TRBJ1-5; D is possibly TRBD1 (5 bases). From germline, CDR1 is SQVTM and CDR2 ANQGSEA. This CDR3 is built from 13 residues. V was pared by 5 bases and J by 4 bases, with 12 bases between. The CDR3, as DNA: TGCAGCGTTAGACAGACAGTAAATCAGCCCCAGCATTTT. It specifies CSVRQTVNQPQHF.

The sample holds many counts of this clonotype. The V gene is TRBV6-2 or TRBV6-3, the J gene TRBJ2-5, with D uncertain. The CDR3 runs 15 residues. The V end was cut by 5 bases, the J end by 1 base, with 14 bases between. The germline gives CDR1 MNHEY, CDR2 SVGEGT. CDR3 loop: CASSGDLPSQETQYF. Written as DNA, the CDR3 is TGTGCCAGCAGTGGAGATCTACCCTCCCAAGAGACCCAGTACTTC.

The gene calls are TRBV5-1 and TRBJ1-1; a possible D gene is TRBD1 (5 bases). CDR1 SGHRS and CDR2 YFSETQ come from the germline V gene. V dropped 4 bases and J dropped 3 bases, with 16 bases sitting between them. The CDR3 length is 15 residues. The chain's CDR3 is CASSLVGTPDTEAFF. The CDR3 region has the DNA TGCGCCAGCAGCCTGGTGGGGACCCCGGACACTGAAGCTTTCTTT.

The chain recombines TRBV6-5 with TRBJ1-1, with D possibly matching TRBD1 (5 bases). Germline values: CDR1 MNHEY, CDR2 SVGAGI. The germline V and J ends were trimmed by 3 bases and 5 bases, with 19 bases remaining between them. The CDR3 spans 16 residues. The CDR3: CASSYWGITTKTEAFF. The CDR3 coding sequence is TGTGCCAGCAGTTATTGGGGGATCACCACCAAAACTGAAGCTTTCTTT.

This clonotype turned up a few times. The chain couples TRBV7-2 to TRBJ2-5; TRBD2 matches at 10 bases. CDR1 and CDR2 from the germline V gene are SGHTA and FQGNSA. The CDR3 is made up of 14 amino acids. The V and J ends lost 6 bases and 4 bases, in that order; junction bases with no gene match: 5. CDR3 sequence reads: CASSPGTSVETQYF. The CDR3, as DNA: TGTGCCAGCAGTCCTGGGACTAGCGTAGAGACCCAGTACTTC.

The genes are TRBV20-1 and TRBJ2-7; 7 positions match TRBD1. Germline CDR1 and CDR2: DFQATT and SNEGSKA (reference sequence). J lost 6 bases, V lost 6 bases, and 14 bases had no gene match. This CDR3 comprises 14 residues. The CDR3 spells CSAIGQALSGEQYF. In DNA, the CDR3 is TGCAGTGCAATCGGACAGGCCCTTTCGGGCGAGCAGTACTTC.

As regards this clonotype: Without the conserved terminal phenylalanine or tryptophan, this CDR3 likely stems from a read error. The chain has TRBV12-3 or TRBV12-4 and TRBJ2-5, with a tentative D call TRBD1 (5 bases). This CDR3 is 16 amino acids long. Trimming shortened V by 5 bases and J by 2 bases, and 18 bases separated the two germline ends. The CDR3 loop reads CASSPRPDSKQETQYL. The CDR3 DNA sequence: TGTGCCAGCAGTCCCAGACCCGACAGCAAACAAGAGACCCAGTACTTA.

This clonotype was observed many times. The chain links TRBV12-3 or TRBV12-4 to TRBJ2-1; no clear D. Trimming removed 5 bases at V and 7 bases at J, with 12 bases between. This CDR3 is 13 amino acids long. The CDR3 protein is CASSLSSENEQFF. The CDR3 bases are TGTGCCAGCAGTCTCAGCAGTGAAAATGAGCAGTTCTTC.

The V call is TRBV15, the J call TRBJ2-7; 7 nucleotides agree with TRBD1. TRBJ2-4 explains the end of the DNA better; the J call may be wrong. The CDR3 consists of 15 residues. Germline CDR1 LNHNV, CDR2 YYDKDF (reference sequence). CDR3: CATSREATGENIQYF. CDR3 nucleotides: TGTGCCACCAGCAGAGAAGCAACAGGGGAGAACATTCAGTACTTC.

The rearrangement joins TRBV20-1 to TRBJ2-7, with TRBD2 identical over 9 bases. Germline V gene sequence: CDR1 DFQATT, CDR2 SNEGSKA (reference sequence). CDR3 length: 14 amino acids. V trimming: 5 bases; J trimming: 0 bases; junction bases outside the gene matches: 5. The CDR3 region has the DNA TGCAGTGCTTATGCGACTAGCGGCTCCTACGAGCAGTACTTC. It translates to CSAYATSGSYEQYF.

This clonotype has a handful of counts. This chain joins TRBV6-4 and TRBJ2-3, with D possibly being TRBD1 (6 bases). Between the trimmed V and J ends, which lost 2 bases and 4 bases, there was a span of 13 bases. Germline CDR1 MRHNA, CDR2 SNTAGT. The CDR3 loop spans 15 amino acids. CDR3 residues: CASSDSRGSADTQYF. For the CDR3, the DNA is TGTGCCAGCAGTGACAGCAGGGGAAGCGCAGATACGCAGTATTTT.

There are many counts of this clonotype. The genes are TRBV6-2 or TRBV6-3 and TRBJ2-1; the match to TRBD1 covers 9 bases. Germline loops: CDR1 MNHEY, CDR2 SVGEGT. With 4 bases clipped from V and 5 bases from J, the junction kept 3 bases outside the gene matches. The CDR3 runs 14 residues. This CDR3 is CASSSTGGHNEQFF. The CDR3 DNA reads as TGTGCCAGCAGTTCAACAGGGGGCCACAATGAGCAGTTCTTC.

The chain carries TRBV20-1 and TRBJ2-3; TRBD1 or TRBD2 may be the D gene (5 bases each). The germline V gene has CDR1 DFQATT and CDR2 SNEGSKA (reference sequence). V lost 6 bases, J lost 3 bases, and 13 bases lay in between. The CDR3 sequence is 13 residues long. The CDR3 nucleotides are TGCAGTGCCGGGACCGCCGGGACAGATACGCAGTATTTT. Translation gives CSAGTAGTDTQYF.

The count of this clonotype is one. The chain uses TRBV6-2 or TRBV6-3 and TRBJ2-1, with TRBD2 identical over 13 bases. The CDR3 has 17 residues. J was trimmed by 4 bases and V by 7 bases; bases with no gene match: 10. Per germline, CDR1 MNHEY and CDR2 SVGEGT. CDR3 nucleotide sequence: TGTGCCAGCACCCACACTCCGGGACTAGCGGGGTACAATGAGCAGTTCTTC. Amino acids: CASTHTPGLAGYNEQFF.

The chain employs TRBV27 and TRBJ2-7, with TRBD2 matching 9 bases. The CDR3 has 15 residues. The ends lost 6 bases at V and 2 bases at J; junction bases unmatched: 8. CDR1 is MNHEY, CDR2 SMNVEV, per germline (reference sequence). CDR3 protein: CASRYGTSPAYEQYF. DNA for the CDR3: TGTGCCAGCAGGTATGGGACTAGCCCTGCCTACGAGCAGTACTTC.

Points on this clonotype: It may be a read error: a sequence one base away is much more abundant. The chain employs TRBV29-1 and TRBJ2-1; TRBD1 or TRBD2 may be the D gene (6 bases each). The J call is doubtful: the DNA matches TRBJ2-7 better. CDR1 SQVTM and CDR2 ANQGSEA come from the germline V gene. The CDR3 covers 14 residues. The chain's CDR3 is CSVGGASSYNEQYF. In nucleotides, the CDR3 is TGCAGCGTTGGGGGGGCGTCCTCCTACAATGAGCAGTACTTC.

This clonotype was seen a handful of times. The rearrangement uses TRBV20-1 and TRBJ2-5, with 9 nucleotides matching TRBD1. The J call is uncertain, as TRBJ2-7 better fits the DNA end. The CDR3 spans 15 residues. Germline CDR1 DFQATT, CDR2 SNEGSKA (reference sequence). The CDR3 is CSARNPGQGADEQYF. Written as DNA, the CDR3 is TGCAGTGCTAGGAACCCGGGACAGGGAGCAGACGAGCAGTACTTC.

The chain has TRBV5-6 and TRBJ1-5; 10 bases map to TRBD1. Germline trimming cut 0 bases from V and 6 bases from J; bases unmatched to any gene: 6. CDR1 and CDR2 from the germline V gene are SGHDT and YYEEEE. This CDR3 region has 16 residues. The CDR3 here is CASSLGTGGEGQPQHF. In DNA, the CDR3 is TGTGCCAGCAGCTTGGGGACAGGGGGAGAGGGTCAGCCCCAGCATTTT.

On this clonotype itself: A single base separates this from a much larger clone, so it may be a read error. CDR3 bases: TGTGCCAGCAGCCTACACGGTGGGATCCTAGCCAAAAACATTCTGTACTTC. It specifies CASSLHGGILAKNILYF. The genes are TRBV21-1 and TRBJ2-4. TRBV21-1 is an annotated pseudogene. The CDR3 has 17 residues.

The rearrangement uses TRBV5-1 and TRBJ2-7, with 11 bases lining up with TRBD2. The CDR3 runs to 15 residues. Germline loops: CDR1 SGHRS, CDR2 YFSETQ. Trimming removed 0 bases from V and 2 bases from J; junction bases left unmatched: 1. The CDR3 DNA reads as TGCGCCAGCAGCTTGGAGACTAGCGGGGCCTACGAGCAGTACTTC. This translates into CASSLETSGAYEQYF.